This TCR beta chain was sequenced during a study of T cell responses to AZD1222 COVID-19 vaccine. The protocol was immunoSEQ multiplex PCR, while the TCRdb copy is restricted to in-frame clones and leaves out a portion. The sample gives tens of thousands of clones, around nine tenths of which show up once; roughly 3.1% is in the top ten. After removal of 6 bases from V and 4 bases from J, the junction contained 10 bases not matched to a gene. The CDR3 runs to 16 residues. From germline, CDR1 is LNHDA and CDR2 SQIVND (reference sequence). Study-wide points: Every sample of the repertoires postdated the peak T cell response. Across the whole spike, CD4 TCRs peaked at regions 160-218 and 743-854. The donors showed a predominance of white British ancestry and of females, with possible underestimation of clonal diversity.

Note on this clone: The antigen remains unidentified.

Pooled together were second doses at about 4 or about 12 weeks. The origin of this receptor is an adult who received the AZD1222 COVID-19 vaccine. The rearrangement uses TRBV19 and TRBJ2-2; 8 nucleotides align to TRBD1. Sequences were derived from peripheral blood, sampled 28 days after the second AZD1222 dose. CDR3 residues: CASRVGGQGATGELFF. The CDR3 DNA is TGTGCCAGTAGGGTAGGGGGGCAGGGGGCCACCGGGGAGCTGTTTTTT.